These 3 T cell receptor beta chains were sequenced from one sample in a study of shared clonotypes between healthy human individuals. Measured with immunoSEQ multiplex PCR; TCRdb has only the in-frame clones, and not every one. The table records around 2.3 million clones, approximately 96% of them present only once. Input material: naive CD4+ T cells sorted from blood. Subset here: CD45RA+ positively selected. These receptors came from a man younger than 30 in good health.

The count of this clone is one. At the DNA level, this CDR3 is encoded by other sequences in the same sample as well. The genes are TRBV10-3 and TRBJ1-1; D ambiguous. The CDR3 sequence is 12 residues long. V lost 6 bases and J lost 1, with 6 bases in between. From germline, CDR1 is ENHRY and CDR2 SYGVKD. The CDR3 DNA reads as TGTGCCATCAGGGGAGGGAACACTGAAGCTTTCTTT. It codes for CAIRGGNTEAFF.

The chain joins TRBV18 to TRBJ1-4; 9 bases match TRBD1. Germline V gene sequence: CDR1 KGHSH, CDR2 LQKENI. This CDR3 spans 17 amino acids. Trimming cost V 3 bases and J 0 bases; bases outside gene matches: 5. CDR3 coding DNA: TGTGCCAGCTCACCCCGGACAGGGGCCTCAACTAATGAAAAACTGTTTTTT. Its translation is CASSPRTGASTNEKLFF.

The gene calls are TRBV19 and TRBJ1-1; TRBD1 agrees at 7 bases. CDR1 is LNHDA, CDR2 SQIVND, per germline (reference sequence). Trimming at V came to 1 base and at J to 5 bases, leaving 4 bases not matched to a gene. This CDR3 has 14 amino acids. CDR3 in amino acids: CASSIAGQRTEAFF. The CDR3 region has the DNA TGTGCCAGTAGTATAGCGGGACAGCGAACTGAAGCTTTCTTT. Filled out from reference TRBV19 and TRBJ1-1, the complete variable domain reads DGGITQSPKYLFRKEGQNVTLSCEQNLNHDAMYWYRQDPGQGLRLIYYSQIVNDFQKGDIAEGYSVSREKKESFPLTVTSAQKNPTAFYLCASSIAGQRTEAFFGQGTRLTVV.